A selection of T cell receptor beta chains follows, all from one sample in a study of T cells after posttransplantation cyclophosphamide. Profiling relied on immunoSEQ multiplex PCR, and the TCRdb table lists in-frame clones only, not all of them. This sample has about 15,000 clones, with around 90% found just once. Source: PBMCs, taken after an allogeneic stem cell transplant with a calcineurin inhibitor and methotrexate. All receptors come from a male patient in his fifties who received an allogeneic stem cell transplant from an unrelated donor, was CMV-positive, and had chronic GVHD only. The T cells may partly be graft donor cells. Each CDR3 is given with its conserved first and last residue. D genes are given only for firm matches. Expanded clones get a size class; other rows say once, few or many, or leave the size out.

CAGSQIAIGFDEYQPQHF,TGCGCCGGCAGTCAAATAGCTATTGGGTTCGACGAATATCAGCCCCAGCATTTT,-,-,TRBJ1-5,TRBV23-1
CASSQDSEGKINTF,TGTGCCAGCAGCCAAGATTCTGAGGGTAAGATAAACACCTTC,-,-,TRBJ1-2,TRBV14
CASSFSGSLHEQYF,TGTGCCAGCAGTTTTAGCGGGAGCCTCCACGAGCAGTACTTC,-,TRBD2,TRBJ2-7,TRBV27
CASSQGNRQRGNTIYF,TGCGCCAGCAGCCAAGGGAACAGGCAGAGGGGAAACACCATATATTTT,-,-,TRBJ1-3,TRBV4-3
CASSQDKRANSEQFF,TGTGCTAGCAGCCAGGACAAAAGGGCAAACAGTGAGCAGTTCTTC,-,-,TRBJ2-1,TRBV7-7
CASGKQGREQYF,TGTGCCAGCGGTAAGCAGGGAAGGGAGCAGTACTTC,-,-,TRBJ2-7,TRBV2
CASSDWQGSNQPQHF,TGTGCCAGCAGTGATTGGCAGGGGAGCAATCAGCCCCAGCATTTT,-,-,TRBJ1-5,TRBV6-1
CASRSLGANVLTF,TGTGCCAGCAGGTCCCTTGGGGCCAACGTCCTGACTTTC,-,-,TRBJ2-6,TRBV27
CASSGVGTGASYSYGYTF,TGTGCCAGTAGTGGGGTCGGGACAGGGGCCTCGTATTCCTATGGCTACACCTTC,-,TRBD1,TRBJ1-2,TRBV19
CASSEYGLPDSGNTIYF,TGTGCCAGCAGTGAATATGGACTCCCAGACTCTGGAAACACCATATATTTT,few,-,TRBJ1-3,TRBV6-1
CASSLALRQPTNEKLFF,TGTGCCAGCAGCTTAGCACTCCGACAACCAACTAATGAAAAACTGTTTTTT,few,-,TRBJ1-4,TRBV7-9
CASSRGGGGETQYF,TGTGCCAGCAGCCGAGGGGGGGGTGGGGAGACCCAGTACTTC,-,-,TRBJ2-5,TRBV6-5
CASSWDMNEQYF,TGTGCCAGCAGCTGGGACATGAACGAGCAGTACTTC,-,-,TRBJ2-7,TRBV11-2
CASSQERGYGYTF,TGCGCCAGCAGCCAAGAGCGGGGCTATGGCTACACCTTC,-,-,TRBJ1-2,TRBV4-3
CASSEGAGGSSYEQYF,TGCGCCAGCAGTGAGGGAGCGGGGGGAAGCTCCTACGAGCAGTACTTC,-,TRBD2,TRBJ2-7,TRBV10-1
CASSTQGPSPYEQYF,TGTGCCAGCAGTACACAGGGGCCGTCGCCCTACGAGCAGTACTTC,-,TRBD1,TRBJ2-7,TRBV28
CASRPTSSRDTQYF,TGTGCCAGCAGGCCAACTAGCTCCAGGGATACGCAGTATTTT,-,-,TRBJ2-3,TRBV11-2
CASSSGQGWDEQYF,TGTGCCAGCAGTTCAGGACAGGGCTGGGACGAGCAGTACTTC,-,TRBD1,TRBJ2-7,TRBV6-5
CASSPGIPREQFF,TGTGCCAGCAGCCCGGGGATACCAAGGGAGCAGTTCTTC,-,-,TRBJ2-1,TRBV7-2
CASSLAGSYNSPLHF,TGTGCCAGCAGCTTAGCAGGCTCCTATAATTCACCCCTCCACTTT,-,-,TRBJ1-6,TRBV11-3
CASSYNVGGQETQYF,TGTGCCAGCAGTTACAATGTGGGGGGCCAAGAGACCCAGTACTTC,-,-,TRBJ2-5,TRBV6-5
CASSSTPGLAYAGELFF,TGTGCCAGCAGTTCTACTCCGGGACTAGCGTACGCCGGGGAGCTGTTTTTT,-,TRBD2,TRBJ2-2,TRBV27
CASSVGGGAGTSGRAREQFF,TGTGCCAGCAGCGTAGGGGGTGGTGCGGGGACTAGCGGGAGGGCACGGGAGCAGTTCTTC,-,TRBD2,TRBJ2-1,TRBV9
CASSFGTATYEQYF,TGTGCCAGCAGCTTCGGGACAGCCACCTACGAGCAGTACTTC,-,TRBD1,TRBJ2-7,TRBV11-2
CASSWTGGNYGYTF,TGTGCCAGCAGTTGGACAGGTGGAAACTATGGCTACACCTTC,-,TRBD1,TRBJ1-2,TRBV6-5
CASRPGQGNEQYF,TGTGCCAGCAGGCCGGGACAGGGGAACGAGCAGTACTTC,-,TRBD1,TRBJ2-7,TRBV6-5
CASSLTLAAGELFF,TGTGCCAGCAGCTTAACACTAGCAGCCGGGGAGCTGTTTTTT,-,-,TRBJ2-2,TRBV7-2
CASSWRQSTDTQYF,TGTGCCAGCAGTTGGCGGCAGAGCACAGATACGCAGTATTTT,once,-,TRBJ2-3,TRBV6-5
CASGGGSSEQYF,TGTGCCTCAGGCGGGGGCTCTAGCGAGCAGTACTTC,-,-,TRBJ2-7,TRBV27
CASLDSSGNTIYF,TGTGCCAGTTTAGACAGCTCTGGAAACACCATATATTTT,-,-,TRBJ1-3,TRBV6-6
CASSQFGQGPTDTQYF,TGCGCCAGCAGCCAATTTGGACAGGGACCCACAGATACGCAGTATTTT,-,TRBD1,TRBJ2-3,TRBV4-1
CATSARADTDTQYF,TGCGCCACCTCAGCGAGGGCCGACACAGATACGCAGTATTTT,-,-,TRBJ2-3,TRBV10-2
CASSIGVSYEQYF,TGTGCCAGCTCAATCGGGGTCTCCTACGAGCAGTACTTC,-,-,TRBJ2-7,TRBV18
CASSLALGGLQETQYF,TGTGCCAGCAGCTTAGCGTTGGGGGGACTCCAAGAGACCCAGTACTTC,-,-,TRBJ2-5,TRBV7-9
CASSIGRAGETQYF,TGTGCCAGTAGTATAGGAAGGGCGGGAGAGACCCAGTACTTC,-,-,TRBJ2-5,TRBV19
CASSLPRGDTGELFF,TGTGCCAGCAGCTTACCCAGGGGGGACACCGGGGAGCTGTTTTTT,-,-,TRBJ2-2,TRBV7-9
CASSGGQGVYEQYF,TGTGCCAGCAGTGGGGGACAGGGGGTCTACGAGCAGTACTTC,-,TRBD1,TRBJ2-7,TRBV2
CASSIKDTQYF,TGTGCCAGTAGTATCAAAGATACGCAGTATTTT,-,-,TRBJ2-3,TRBV19
CASSSRPVAGQFF,TGTGCCAGCAGCTCCCGCCCCGTGGCTGGGCAGTTCTTC,-,-,TRBJ2-1,TRBV11-1